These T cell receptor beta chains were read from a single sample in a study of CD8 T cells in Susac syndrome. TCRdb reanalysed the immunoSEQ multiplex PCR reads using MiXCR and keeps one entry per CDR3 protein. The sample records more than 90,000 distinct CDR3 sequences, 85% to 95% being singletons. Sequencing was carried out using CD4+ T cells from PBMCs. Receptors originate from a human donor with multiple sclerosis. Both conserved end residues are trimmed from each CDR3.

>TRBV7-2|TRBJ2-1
ASSRGGGIDEQF
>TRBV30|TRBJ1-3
AWSVRGNTIY
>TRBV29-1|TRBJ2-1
SVGSDAIYEQF
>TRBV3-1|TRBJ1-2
ASSQGWLRESNYGYT
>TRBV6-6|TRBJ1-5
ASSYRAVSNQPQH
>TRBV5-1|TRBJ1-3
ASSLEAAGNTIY
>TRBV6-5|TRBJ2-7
ASSTTYEQY
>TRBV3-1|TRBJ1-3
ASWDRPGNTIY
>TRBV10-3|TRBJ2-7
AISDTGGYEQY
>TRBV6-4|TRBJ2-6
ASPSTPSSGANVLT
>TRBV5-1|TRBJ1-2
ASSPEAQGANYGYT
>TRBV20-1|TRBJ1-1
SARDQTRGDTEAF
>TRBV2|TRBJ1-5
ASSVERDNQPQH
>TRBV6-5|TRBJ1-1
ASSPVMNTEAF
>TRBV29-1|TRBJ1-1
SVVVGLNTEAF
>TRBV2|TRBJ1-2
ASSEATANHGYT
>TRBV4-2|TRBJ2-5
ASSLSRQETQY
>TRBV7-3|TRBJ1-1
ASSLTTDTEAF
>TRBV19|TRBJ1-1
AVTLNTEAF
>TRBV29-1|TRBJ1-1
SVEGGLENTEAF
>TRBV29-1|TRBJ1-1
SVEGGLGTEAF
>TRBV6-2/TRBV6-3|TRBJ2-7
ATRPPSSYEQY
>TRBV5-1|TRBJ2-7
ASSRIDSSYEQY
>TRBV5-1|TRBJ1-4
ASSAFGEGATNEKLF
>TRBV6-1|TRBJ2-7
ASSIPGQGSYEQY
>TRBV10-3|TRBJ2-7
AVASYEQY
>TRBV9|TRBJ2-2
ASSGQGRSGELF
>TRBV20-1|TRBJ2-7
SARWDRGSYEQY
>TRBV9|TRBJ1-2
ASTISRHSENGYT
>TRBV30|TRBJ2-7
AWSAGQGNYEQY
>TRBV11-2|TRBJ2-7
ASSSSLGGWDEQY
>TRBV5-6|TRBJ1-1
ASSSEKLNTEAF
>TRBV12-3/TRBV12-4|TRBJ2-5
ASSFSAGTSGGASQETQY
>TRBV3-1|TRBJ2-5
ASSQGIQKQETQY
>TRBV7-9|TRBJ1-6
ASSPDRGRSPLH
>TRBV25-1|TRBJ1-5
ASSALEEGNQPQH
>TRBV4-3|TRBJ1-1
ASSQGSHRTNTEAF
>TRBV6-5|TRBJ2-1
ASSRLGYNEQF
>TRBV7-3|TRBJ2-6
ASSQSSGANVLT
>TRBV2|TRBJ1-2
ASRPGQGAGYGYT
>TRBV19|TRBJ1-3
ASSIEWKNPIY
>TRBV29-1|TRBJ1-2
SVLEGAGYGYT
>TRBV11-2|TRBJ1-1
ASSSAWGQLEAF
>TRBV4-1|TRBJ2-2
ASSQDPAAGELF
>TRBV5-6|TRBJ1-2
ASSEVWAGGYYT
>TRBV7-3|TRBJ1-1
ASSQTTSMGAF
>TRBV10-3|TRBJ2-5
AISDGTAETQY
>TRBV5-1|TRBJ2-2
ASSLRLASGELF
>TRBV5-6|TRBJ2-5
ASSLSPGQKETQY
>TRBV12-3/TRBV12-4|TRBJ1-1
ASSLVRNTEAF
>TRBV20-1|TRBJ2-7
SADQGVIHEQY
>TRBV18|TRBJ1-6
ASSLVQGMESPLH
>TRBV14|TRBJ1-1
ASSQALYTEAF
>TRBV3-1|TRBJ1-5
ASSHRSNQPQH